This T cell receptor (beta chain) was obtained from a study of cytomegalovirus exposure and HLA in healthy donors. Study background: Researchers found that under 90% of 300 to 450 genotyped donors fell within the Caucasian-associated ancestry cluster.

CDR1 is WNHNN, CDR2 SYGVQD, per germline (reference sequence). The CDR3 length is 14 residues. V was cut by 4 bases and J by 3 bases, with 12 bases left in between. Vbeta (60) and Jbeta (13) primers were used in the PCR. Clones were read by immunoSEQ multiplex PCR, and TCRdb kept only the in-frame ones, dropping some. The sample gives 150,000 to 200,000 clones, about 81% of which show up once; about 1.9% is in the top ten. Donors in the study were healthy people who gave bone marrow. When sampled, the donors appeared nominally healthy, though they likely had unrecorded immune exposures. This receptor was obtained from a young woman in good health and CMV-seronegative. J is TRBJ1-2 and V is TRBV10-1, with D perhaps matching TRBD1 (5 bases). Sequences were obtained from PBMCs. The DNA of the CDR3 is TGCGCCAGCAGTGCTGCAGGGTATGACTATGGCTACACCTTC. This gives the protein CASSAAGYDYGYTF.